What follows is one T cell receptor beta chain and its context. As yet, its antigen is unknown. cDNA libraries for TRB were generated by 5' RACE incorporating UMI labels. TCRdb reprocessed the 5' RACE reads and keeps a single row for each CDR3 protein, giving no DNA. The sample includes 150,000 or so distinct CDR3 sequences. Using triplicate sorts, 300,000 cells were collected each time from every CD8+ T cell subset. The CD45RO-CCR7+CD27+CD95- phenotype denoted naive CD8+ T cells. The CDR3 is 15 residues long. Germline V lookup: CDR1 LGHDT, CDR2 YNNKEL (reference sequence). These data originate in a study of CXCR3-negative and CXCR3-positive naive CD8 T cells. Study-wide findings and caveats: Naive cells that were CXCR3-positive had more hydrophobic TRB CDR3s (compared with CXCR3-negative naive cells). Both naive subsets had comparably high diversity; memory CD8+ cells much lower.

V is TRBV3-1 and J is TRBJ1-1. The clonotype comes from a human donor in good health. Some clones in this sample may be carry-over from other donors' samples. Sequenced input: naive CXCR3- CD8+ T cells from blood. The subset here: CD45RO-CCR7+CD27+CD95- naive CD8+ T cells lacking CXCR3 (TNR3-). CDR3 protein: CASSQIPWGNTEAFF.